The clone carrying this TCR beta chain was seen more than once but under ten times. Its antigen is still unknown. Attachment of unique molecular identifiers was made to individual cDNA molecules. TCRdb analysed the 5' RACE reads with MiXCR anew, one entry per CDR3 protein. The sample has 85,000 to 100,000 distinct CDR3 sequences, about 10% seen once. This entry comes from a study of early T cells in non-severe SARS-CoV-2 infection. Study summary: Sequencing used unsorted whole-blood bulk RNA, so chains lack pairing.

Trimming took off 7 bases at V and 4 bases at J, with 19 bases between the two ends. The V gene's germline CDR1 is SQVTM and CDR2 ANQGSEA. The CDR3 sequence is 14 residues long. The study, taken as a whole, reports: There was a bias toward anti-spike CD8 responses in VDJdb matching, which missed private and CD4 specificities.

Input material: whole blood. This rearrangement joins TRBV29-1 to TRBJ1-2; a weak D match, TRBD1 (5 bases). The TCR originated in an adult who was a healthcare worker with PCR-confirmed SARS-CoV-2 infection or an uninfected control (not recorded which). The CDR3 sequence: CSDLDSINPYGYTF. CDR3 sequence (DNA): TGCAGCGACCTTGACAGTATCAACCCCTATGGCTACACCTTC.